This T cell receptor (beta chain) was captured in a study of blood T cell repertoires in COVID-19. CDR1 LNHNV and CDR2 YYDKDF come from the germline V gene (reference sequence). The CDR3 has 13 amino acids. The V end lost 0 bases, the J end lost 7 bases, and 6 bases lay between the germline ends. Sequencing used immunoSEQ multiplex PCR; TCRdb keeps in-frame clones, though not all of them. Of roughly 500,000 clones in the sample, around 89% were seen once. Across about two dozen US areas, participants ranged in age from about 18 to 89 years. Grouping used clinical history reported by participants in a survey and questionnaire.

This TCR was recovered from a middle-aged woman who had recovered from COVID-19. The rearrangement links TRBV15 to TRBJ2-2; D ambiguous. Sequencing used PBMCs or T cells enriched from blood (not recorded which). The CDR3 coding sequence is TGTGCCACCAGCAGAGATAGTGTCGGGGAGCTGTTTTTT. Residues: CATSRDSVGELFF.